The entry that follows covers one T cell receptor beta chain sequence. Its antigen remains unknown. The data derive from a study of T cell responses to AZD1222 COVID-19 vaccine. Background on the study: Second doses that came at about 4 or about 12 weeks were put together. Notes on the study in general: Unmutated variant regions are reportedly the target of nearly half of TCRs that are spike-specific. Increases in Spike-specific TCR breadth and depth were seen after two AZD1222 doses. The donors showed a predominance of white British ancestry and of females, with possible underestimation of clonal diversity.

Libraries were prepared by immunoSEQ multiplex PCR; TCRdb keeps only in-frame clonotypes and omits some of them. The sample lists 100,000 to 150,000 clones, roughly 91% occurring once. Germline-derived CDR1 and CDR2 are SGHRS and YFSETQ. The length of the CDR3 is 14 residues. V was clipped by 1 base and J by 8 bases, with 12 bases between them. The rearrangement joins TRBV5-1 to TRBJ1-4, with TRBD1 as a possible D gene (5 bases). The clonotype was recovered from an adult in good health. Sequencing used peripheral blood, obtained on day 0 of AZD1222 vaccination. The CDR3 loop reads CASSLQGAEEKLFF. The CDR3 DNA reads TGCGCCAGCAGCTTGCAGGGTGCGGAGGAAAAACTGTTTTTT.